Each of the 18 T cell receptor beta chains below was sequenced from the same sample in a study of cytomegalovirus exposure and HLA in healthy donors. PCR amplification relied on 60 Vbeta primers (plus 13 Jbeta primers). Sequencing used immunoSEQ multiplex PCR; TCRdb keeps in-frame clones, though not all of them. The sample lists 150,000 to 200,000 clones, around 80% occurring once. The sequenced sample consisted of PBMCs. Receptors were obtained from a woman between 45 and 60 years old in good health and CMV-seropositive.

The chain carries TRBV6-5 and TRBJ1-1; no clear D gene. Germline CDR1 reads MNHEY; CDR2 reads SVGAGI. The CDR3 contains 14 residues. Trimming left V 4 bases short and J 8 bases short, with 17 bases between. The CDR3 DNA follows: TGTGCCAGCAGTTCAAGAAGAGCGTCCTTCGAAGCTTTCTTT. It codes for CASSSRRASFEAFF.

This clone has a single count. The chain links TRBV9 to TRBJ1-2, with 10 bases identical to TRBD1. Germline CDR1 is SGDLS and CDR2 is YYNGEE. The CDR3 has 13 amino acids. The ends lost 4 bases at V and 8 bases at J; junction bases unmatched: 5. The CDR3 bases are TGTGCCAGCAGCCAGACAGGGGGCAACGGCTACACCTTC. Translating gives CASSQTGGNGYTF.

The CDR3, as DNA: TGCGCCAGCAGCCCCCGGAGGTTGCAGGGGAGATCTTCGGGTAATTCACCCCTCCACTTT. It encodes CASSPRRLQGRSSGNSPLHF. V gene TRBV4-1 combines with J gene TRBJ1-6; the D gene is possibly TRBD1 (6 bases). Germline V CDR1 and CDR2: MGHRA, YSYEKL. The CDR3 spans 20 residues. V dropped 4 bases and J dropped 6 bases, with 28 bases sitting between them.

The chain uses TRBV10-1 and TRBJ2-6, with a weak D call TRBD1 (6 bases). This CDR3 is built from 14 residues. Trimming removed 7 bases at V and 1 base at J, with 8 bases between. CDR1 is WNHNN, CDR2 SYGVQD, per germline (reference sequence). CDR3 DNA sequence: TGCGCCAGCATTGACAGGTCTGGGGCCAACGTCCTGACTTTC. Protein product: CASIDRSGANVLTF.

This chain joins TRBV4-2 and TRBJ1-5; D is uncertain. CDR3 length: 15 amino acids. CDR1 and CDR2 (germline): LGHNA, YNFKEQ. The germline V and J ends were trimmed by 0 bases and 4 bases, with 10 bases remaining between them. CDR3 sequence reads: CASSQEKGGNQPQHF. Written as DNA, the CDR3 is TGTGCCAGCAGCCAAGAAAAGGGCGGGAATCAGCCCCAGCATTTT.

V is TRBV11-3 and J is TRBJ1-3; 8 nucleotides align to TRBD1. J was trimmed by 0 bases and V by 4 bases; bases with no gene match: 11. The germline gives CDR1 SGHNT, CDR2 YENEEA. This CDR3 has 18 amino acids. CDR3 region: CASSSDRGSGGSGNTIYF. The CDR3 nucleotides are TGTGCCAGCAGCTCAGACAGGGGCTCGGGTGGCTCTGGAAACACCATATATTTT.

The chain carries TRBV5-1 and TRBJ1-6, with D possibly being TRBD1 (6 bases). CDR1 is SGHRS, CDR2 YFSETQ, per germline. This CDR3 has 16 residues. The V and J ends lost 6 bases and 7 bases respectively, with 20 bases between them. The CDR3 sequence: CASTLMGTLENSPLHF. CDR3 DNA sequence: TGCGCCAGCACCTTAATGGGGACACTGGAAAATTCACCCCTCCACTTT.

The CDR3 sequence is CASGRDSSGNTIYF. CDR3 DNA sequence: TGTGCCAGCGGCCGGGACAGCTCTGGAAACACCATATATTTT. V gene TRBV6-1 combines with J gene TRBJ1-3; 7 bases align to TRBD1. There are 14 residues in the CDR3. The germline gives CDR1 MNHNS, CDR2 SASEGT. J was trimmed by 0 bases and V by 8 bases; bases with no gene match: 4.

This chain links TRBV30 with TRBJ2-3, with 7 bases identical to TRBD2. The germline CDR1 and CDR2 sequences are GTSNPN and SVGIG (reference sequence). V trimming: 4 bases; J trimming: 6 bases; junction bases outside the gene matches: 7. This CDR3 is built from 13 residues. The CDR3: CAWMRGIPDTQYF. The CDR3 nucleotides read TGTGCCTGGATGCGGGGGATTCCCGATACGCAGTATTTT. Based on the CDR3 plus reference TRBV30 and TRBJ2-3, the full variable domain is SQTIHQWPATLVQPVGSPLSLECTVEGTSNPNLYWYRQAAGRGLQLLFYSVGIGQISSEVPQNLSASRPQDRQFILSSKKLLLSDSGFYLCAWMRGIPDTQYFGPGTRLTVL.

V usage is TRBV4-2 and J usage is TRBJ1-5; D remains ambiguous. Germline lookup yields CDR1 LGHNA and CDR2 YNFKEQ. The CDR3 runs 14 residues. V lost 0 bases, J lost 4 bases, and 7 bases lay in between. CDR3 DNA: TGTGCCAGCAGCCAAGATCTAGGAAATCAGCCCCAGCATTTT. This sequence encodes CASSQDLGNQPQHF.

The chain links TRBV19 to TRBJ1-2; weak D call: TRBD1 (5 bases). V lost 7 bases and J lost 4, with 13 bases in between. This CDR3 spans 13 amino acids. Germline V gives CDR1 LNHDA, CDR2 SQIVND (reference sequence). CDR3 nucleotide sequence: TGTGCCAGTAACGCTCAACAGGCCTATGGCTACACCTTC. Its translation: CASNAQQAYGYTF.

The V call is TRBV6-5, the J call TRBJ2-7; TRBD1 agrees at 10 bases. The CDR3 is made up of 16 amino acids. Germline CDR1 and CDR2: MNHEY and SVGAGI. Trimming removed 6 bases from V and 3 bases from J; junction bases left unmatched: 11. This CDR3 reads CASRYETGTGDYEQYF. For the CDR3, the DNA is TGTGCCAGCAGATACGAGACCGGGACAGGGGACTACGAGCAGTACTTC.

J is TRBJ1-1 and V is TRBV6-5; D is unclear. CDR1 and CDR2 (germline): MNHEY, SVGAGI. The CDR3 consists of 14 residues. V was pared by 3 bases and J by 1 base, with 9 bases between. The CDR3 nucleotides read TGTGCCAGCAGTTATAGACTGCCGAACACTGAAGCTTTCTTT. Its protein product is CASSYRLPNTEAFF.

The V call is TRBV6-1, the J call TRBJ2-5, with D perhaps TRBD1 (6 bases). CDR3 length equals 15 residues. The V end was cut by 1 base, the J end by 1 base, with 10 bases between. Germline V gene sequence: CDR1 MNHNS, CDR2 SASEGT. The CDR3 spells CASSEGHRAQETQYF. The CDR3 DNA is TGTGCCAGCAGTGAAGGGCACAGGGCCCAAGAGACCCAGTACTTC.

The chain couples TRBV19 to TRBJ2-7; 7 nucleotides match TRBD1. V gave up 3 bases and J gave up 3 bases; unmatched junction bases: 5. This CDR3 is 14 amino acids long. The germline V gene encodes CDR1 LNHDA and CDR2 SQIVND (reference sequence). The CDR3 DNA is TGTGCCAGTAGTATGAGAAGGGGGCTCTACGAGCAGTACTTC. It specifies CASSMRRGLYEQYF.

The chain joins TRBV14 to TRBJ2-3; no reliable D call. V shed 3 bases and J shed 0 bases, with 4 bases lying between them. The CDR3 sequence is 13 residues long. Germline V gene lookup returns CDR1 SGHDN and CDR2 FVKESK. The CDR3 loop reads CASSHGSTDTQYF. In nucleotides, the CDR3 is TGTGCCAGCAGCCACGGGAGCACAGATACGCAGTATTTT.

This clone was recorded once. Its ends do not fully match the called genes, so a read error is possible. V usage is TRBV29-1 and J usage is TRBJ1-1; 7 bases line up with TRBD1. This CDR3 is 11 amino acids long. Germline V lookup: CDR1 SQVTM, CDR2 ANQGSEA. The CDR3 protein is CSFEQGPEAFF. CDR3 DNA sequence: TGCAGCTTTGAACAGGGGCCTGAAGCTTTCTTT. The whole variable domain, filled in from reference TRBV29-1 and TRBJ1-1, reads SAVISQKPSRDICQRGTSLTIQCQVDSQVTMMFWYRQQPGQSLTLIATANQGSEATYESGFVIDKFPISRPNLTFSTLTVSNMSPEDSSIYLCSFEQGPEAFFGQGTRLTVV.

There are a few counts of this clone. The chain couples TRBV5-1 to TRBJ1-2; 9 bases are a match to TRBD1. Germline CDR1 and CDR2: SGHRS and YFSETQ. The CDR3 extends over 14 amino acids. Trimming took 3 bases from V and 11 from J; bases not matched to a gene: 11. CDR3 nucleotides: TGCGCCAGCAGCTCCAACTCCGGGACAGGGCCATACACCTTC. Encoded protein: CASSSNSGTGPYTF.